The rows below give T cell receptor beta chains drawn from one sample of a study of T cells in Graves' hyperthyroidism and ophthalmopathy. MiXCR was run by TCRdb on the multiplex PCR reads, yielding one entry per CDR3 protein. Here the sample spans around 270,000 distinct CDR3 sequences, roughly 19% being singletons. The sample taken for sequencing was blood. These receptors were taken from a man aged 50 to 59 with Graves' ophthalmopathy. The conserved cysteine and the conserved F or W are not part of the CDR3 here. Each record gives: J gene, D gene, V gene, CDR3 protein. D genes are given only for firm matches.

TRBJ2-5 | TRBD2 | TRBV2 | ASTEDFTPSGNQETQY
TRBJ2-7 | . | TRBV28 | ASTPPFWADYEQY
TRBJ1-1 | TRBD1 | TRBV28 | ASETGGTEAF
TRBJ2-7 | TRBD1 | TRBV7-9 | ASSSDRGGHEQY
TRBJ2-5 | TRBD2 | TRBV6-1 | ASSPLADQETQY
TRBJ2-1 | . | TRBV3-1 | ASSRGSYNEQF
TRBJ2-1 | . | TRBV7-9 | ASSLVGGRHNEQF
TRBJ1-1 | . | TRBV28 | ASSLLQGKPF
TRBJ1-5 | . | TRBV6-1 | ASSPDSWAVGQPQH
TRBJ2-2 | . | TRBV6-5 | ASSYTGPRGAGELF
TRBJ2-1 | . | TRBV5-1 | ASSLARGPHNEQF
TRBJ1-1 | TRBD1 | TRBV12-3/TRBV12-4 | ASSSQGGSGTEAF
TRBJ2-5 | . | TRBV4-1 | ASSQDQGVRTQY
TRBJ2-1 | . | TRBV6-2/TRBV6-3 | ASSLRGGHQIPSYNEQF
TRBJ2-7 | TRBD1 | TRBV28 | ASTLGGQTYEQY
TRBJ1-2 | TRBD1 | TRBV5-1 | ASSLAQGDNYGYT
TRBJ2-3 | . | TRBV20-1 | SVELAKRLTDTQY
TRBJ1-1 | . | TRBV6-1 | ASTYTNTEAF
TRBJ1-6 | . | TRBV4-1 | ASKRTEGNSPLH
TRBJ1-5 | TRBD1 | TRBV30 | AWSVGTGLHQPQH
TRBJ1-5 | . | TRBV28 | ASSLGGSYNQPQH
TRBJ2-3 | . | TRBV7-9 | ASSEPGHRDTQY
TRBJ1-2 | TRBD1 | TRBV30 | AWSIRGRPEGYT
TRBJ2-7 | TRBD2 | TRBV28 | ASSPGTSGVNEQY
TRBJ1-2 | . | TRBV7-2 | ASSFPPPRGNYGYT
TRBJ2-1 | TRBD2 | TRBV6-5 | ASSYSLSGRDNEQF
TRBJ1-2 | . | TRBV5-1 | ASSLSEFYGYT
TRBJ2-5 | TRBD2 | TRBV25-1 | ASAAGADIETQY
TRBJ1-5 | . | TRBV2 | ASRPREEGNQPQH
TRBJ1-5 | . | TRBV6-1 | ASSERGSRDQPQH
TRBJ1-2 | TRBD1 | TRBV11-2 | ASSLAGQGHYGYT
TRBJ2-1 | TRBD1 | TRBV24-1 | ATRDRYNEQF
TRBJ2-4 | . | TRBV6-1 | ASRDLKDTGKNIQY
TRBJ2-5 | TRBD2 | TRBV29-1 | SVDLAGGETQY
TRBJ2-7 | . | TRBV6-1 | ATHYEQY
TRBJ2-7 | . | TRBV12-3/TRBV12-4 | ASSLWGRYEQY
TRBJ2-2 | TRBD1 | TRBV29-1 | SVEPGQGNTGELF
TRBJ2-3 | . | TRBV18 | ASSPTGPRTDTQY
TRBJ2-3 | . | TRBV5-4 | ASSLEVNTDTQY
TRBJ2-5 | TRBD2 | TRBV5-1 | ATQAGTSGLPETQY
TRBJ2-3 | TRBD1 | TRBV27 | ASSLTGPSTDTQY
TRBJ2-3 | . | TRBV6-2/TRBV6-3 | ASSPSKTDTQY
TRBJ2-3 | TRBD1 | TRBV29-1 | SANRGRTDTQY
TRBJ1-2 | . | TRBV12-3/TRBV12-4 | ASSRPGDGYT
TRBJ2-2 | . | TRBV3-1 | ASSLQGLGGELS
TRBJ1-5 | . | TRBV11-2 | ASSLGGGNEQPQH
TRBJ2-1 | TRBD1 | TRBV11-1 | ASGTGRNEQF